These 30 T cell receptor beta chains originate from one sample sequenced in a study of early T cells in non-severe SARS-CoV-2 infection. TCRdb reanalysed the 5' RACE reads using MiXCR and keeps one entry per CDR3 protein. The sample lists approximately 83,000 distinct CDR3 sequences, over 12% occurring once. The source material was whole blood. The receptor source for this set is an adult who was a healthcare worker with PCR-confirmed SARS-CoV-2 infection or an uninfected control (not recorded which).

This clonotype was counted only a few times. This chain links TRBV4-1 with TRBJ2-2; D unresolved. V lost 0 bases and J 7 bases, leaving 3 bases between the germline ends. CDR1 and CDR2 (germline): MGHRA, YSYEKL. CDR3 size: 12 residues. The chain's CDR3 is CASSQDGGELFF. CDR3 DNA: TGCGCCAGCAGCCAAGATGGCGGGGAGCTGTTTTTT.

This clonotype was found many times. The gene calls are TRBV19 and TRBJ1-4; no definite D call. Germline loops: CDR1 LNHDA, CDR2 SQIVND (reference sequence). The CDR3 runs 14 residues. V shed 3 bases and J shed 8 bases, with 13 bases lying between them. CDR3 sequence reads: CASSMGTAPEKLFF. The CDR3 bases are TGTGCCAGTAGTATGGGCACCGCGCCAGAAAAACTGTTTTTT.

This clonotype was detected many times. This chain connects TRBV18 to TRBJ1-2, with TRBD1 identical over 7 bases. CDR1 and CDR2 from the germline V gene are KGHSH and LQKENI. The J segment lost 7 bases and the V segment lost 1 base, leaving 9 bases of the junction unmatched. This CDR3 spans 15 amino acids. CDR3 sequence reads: CASSPRKGGFFGYTF. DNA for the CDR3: TGTGCCAGCTCACCACGTAAAGGGGGCTTCTTTGGCTACACCTTC.

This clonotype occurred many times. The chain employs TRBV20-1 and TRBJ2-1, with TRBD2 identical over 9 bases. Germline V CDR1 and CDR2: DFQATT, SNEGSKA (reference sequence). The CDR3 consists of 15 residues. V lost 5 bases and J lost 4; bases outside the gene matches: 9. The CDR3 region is CSADATSGRYNEQFF. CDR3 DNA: TGCAGTGCTGACGCGACTAGCGGAAGGTACAATGAGCAGTTCTTC.

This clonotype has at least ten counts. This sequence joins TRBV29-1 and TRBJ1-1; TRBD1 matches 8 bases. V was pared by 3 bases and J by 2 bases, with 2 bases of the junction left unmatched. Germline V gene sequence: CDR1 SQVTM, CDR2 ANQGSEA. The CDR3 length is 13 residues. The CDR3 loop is CSVEGQENTEAFF. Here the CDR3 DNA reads TGCAGCGTTGAGGGACAGGAAAACACTGAAGCTTTCTTT.

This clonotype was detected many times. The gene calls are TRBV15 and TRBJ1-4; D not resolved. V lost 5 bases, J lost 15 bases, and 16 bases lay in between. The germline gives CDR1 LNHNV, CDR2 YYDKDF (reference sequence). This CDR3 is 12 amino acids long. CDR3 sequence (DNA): TGTGCCACCAGCGTTCCCCCGGAGAGGGTGTTTTTT. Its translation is CATSVPPERVFF.

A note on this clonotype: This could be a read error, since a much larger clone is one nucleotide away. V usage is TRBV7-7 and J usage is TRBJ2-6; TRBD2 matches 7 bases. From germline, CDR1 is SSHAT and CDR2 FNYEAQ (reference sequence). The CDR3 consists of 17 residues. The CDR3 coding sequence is TGTGCTAGCAGCTTTGGGCGGGGGATCTCTGGGGCCAACGTCCTGACTTTC. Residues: CASSFGRGISGANVLTF.

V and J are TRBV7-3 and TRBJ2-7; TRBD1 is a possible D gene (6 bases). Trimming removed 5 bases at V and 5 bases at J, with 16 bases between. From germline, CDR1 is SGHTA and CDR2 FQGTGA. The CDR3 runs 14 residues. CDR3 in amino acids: CASSPGHQSDEQYF. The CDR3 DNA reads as TGTGCCAGCAGCCCGGGACATCAATCCGACGAGCAGTACTTC.

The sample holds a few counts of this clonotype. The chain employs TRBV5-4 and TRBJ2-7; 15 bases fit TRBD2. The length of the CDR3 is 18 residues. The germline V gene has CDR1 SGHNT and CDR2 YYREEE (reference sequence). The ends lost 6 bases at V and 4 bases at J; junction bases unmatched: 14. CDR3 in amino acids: CASTLGGLAGGSPYEQYF. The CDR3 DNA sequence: TGTGCCAGCACCCTGGGTGGACTAGCGGGAGGGAGCCCTTACGAGCAGTACTTC.

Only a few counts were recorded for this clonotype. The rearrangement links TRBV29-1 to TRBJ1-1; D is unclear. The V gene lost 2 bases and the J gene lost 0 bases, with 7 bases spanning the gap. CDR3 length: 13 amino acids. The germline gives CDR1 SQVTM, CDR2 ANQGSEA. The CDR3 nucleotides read TGCAGCGTTGAAAGGCGGTTGAACACTGAAGCTTTCTTT. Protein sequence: CSVERRLNTEAFF.

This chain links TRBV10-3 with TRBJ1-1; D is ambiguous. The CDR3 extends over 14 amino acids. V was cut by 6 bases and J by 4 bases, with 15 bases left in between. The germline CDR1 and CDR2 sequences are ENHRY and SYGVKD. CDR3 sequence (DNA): TGTGCCATCAGGGATAATGGGTATGGCACTGAAGCTTTCTTT. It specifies CAIRDNGYGTEAFF.

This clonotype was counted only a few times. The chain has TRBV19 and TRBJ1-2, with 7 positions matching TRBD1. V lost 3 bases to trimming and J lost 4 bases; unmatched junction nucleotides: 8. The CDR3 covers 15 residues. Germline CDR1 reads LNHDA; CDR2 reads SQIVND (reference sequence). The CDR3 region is CASSIKGGAAYGYTF. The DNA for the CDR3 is TGTGCCAGTAGTATCAAAGGGGGCGCGGCCTATGGCTACACCTTC.

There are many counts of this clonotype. CDR3 amino acids: CASSEGEQGFYGYTF. For the CDR3, the DNA is TGTGCCAGCAGTGAAGGTGAACAGGGGTTTTATGGCTACACCTTC. The gene calls are TRBV2 and TRBJ1-2; 7 nucleotides line up with TRBD1. The CDR3 is 15 residues long. Trimming removed 1 base from V and 5 bases from J; junction bases left unmatched: 7. Germline V CDR1 and CDR2: SNHLY, FYNNEI.

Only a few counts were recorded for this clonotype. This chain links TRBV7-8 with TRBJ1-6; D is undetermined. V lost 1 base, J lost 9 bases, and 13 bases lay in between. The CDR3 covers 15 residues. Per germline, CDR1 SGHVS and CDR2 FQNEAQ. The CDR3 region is CASSLVLGRGSPLHF. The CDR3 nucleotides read TGTGCCAGCAGCTTAGTCTTAGGGCGAGGTTCACCCCTCCACTTT. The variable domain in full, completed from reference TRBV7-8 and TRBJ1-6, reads GAGVSQSPRYKVAKRGQDVALRCDPISGHVSLFWYQQALGQGPEFLTYFQNEAQLDKSGLPSDRFFAERPEGSVSTLKIQRTQQEDSAVYLCASSLVLGRGSPLHFGNGTRLTVT.

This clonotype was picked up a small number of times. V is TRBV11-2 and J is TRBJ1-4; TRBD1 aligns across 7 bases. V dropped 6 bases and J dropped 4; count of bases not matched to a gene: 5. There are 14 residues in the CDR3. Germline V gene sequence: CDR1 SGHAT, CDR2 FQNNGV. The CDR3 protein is CASRQGTVNEKLFF. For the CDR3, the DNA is TGTGCCAGCAGGCAAGGGACAGTTAATGAAAAACTGTTTTTT.

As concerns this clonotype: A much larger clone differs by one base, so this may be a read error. CDR3: CASRIARTDMQYF. The DNA of the CDR3 is TGTGCCAGCAGAATAGCACGCACAGATATGCAGTATTTT. The chain is built from TRBV6-2 or TRBV6-3 and TRBJ2-3; no clear D. The CDR3 contains 13 residues. Germline lookup yields CDR1 MNHEY and CDR2 SVGEGT.

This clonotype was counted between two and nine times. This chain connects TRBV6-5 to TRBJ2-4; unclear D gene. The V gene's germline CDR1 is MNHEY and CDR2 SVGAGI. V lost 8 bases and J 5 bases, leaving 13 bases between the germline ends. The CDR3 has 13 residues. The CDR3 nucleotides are TGTGCCAGCCAATCTCTATCACAAAACATTCAGTACTTC. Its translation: CASQSLSQNIQYF.

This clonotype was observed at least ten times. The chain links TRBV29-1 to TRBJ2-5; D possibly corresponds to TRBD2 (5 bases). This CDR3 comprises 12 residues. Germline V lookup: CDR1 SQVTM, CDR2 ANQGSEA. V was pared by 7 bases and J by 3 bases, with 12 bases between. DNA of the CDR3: TGCAGCGCTTTCCGGGGAGAAGAGACCCAGTACTTC. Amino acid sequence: CSAFRGEETQYF.

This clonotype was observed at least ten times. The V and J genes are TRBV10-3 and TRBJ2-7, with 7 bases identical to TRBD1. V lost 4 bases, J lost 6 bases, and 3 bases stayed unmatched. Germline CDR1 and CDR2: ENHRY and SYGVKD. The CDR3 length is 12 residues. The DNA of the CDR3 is TGTGCCATCAGTGTAAGGGGGCGCGAGCAGTACTTC. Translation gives CAISVRGREQYF.

This chain's CDR3 is CASSLTGAHHEQYF. The CDR3 nucleotides read TGTGCCAGCAGTCTAACAGGGGCCCACCACGAGCAGTACTTC. The chain links TRBV27 to TRBJ2-7; 7 bases align to TRBD1. CDR3 length: 14 residues. J lost 5 bases, V lost 5 bases, and 9 bases had no gene match. Germline V gene sequence: CDR1 MNHEY, CDR2 SMNVEV (reference sequence).

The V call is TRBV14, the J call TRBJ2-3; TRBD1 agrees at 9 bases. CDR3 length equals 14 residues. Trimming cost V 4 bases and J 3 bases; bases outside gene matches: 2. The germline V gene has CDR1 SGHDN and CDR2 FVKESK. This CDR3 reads CASSRDRGTDTQYF. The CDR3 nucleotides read TGTGCCAGCAGCCGCGACAGGGGGACAGATACGCAGTATTTT.

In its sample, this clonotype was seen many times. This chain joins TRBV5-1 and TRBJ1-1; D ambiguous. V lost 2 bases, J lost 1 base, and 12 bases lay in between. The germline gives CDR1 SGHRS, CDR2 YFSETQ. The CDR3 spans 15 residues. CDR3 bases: TGCGCCAGCAGCTTAGTGCAGGCGGCGAACACTGAAGCTTTCTTT. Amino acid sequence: CASSLVQAANTEAFF. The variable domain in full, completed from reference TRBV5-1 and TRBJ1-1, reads KAGVTQTPRYLIKTRGQQVTLSCSPISGHRSVSWYQQTPGQGLQFLFEYFSETQRNKGNFPGRFSGRQFSNSRSEMNVSTLELGDSALYLCASSLVQAANTEAFFGQGTRLTVV.

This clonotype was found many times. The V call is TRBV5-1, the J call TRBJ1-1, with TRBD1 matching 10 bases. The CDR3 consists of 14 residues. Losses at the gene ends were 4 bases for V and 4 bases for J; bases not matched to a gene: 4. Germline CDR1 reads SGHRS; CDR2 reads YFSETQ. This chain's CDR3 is CASSGRTGGTEAFF. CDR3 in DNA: TGCGCCAGCAGCGGAAGGACAGGGGGCACTGAAGCTTTCTTT.

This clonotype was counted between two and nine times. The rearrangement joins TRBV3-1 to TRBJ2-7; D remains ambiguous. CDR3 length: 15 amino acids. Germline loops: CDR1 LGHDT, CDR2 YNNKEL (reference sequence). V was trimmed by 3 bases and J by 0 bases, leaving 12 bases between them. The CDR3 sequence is CASSQLGSDSYEQYF. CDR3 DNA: TGTGCCAGCAGCCAGTTGGGGTCTGACTCCTACGAGCAGTACTTC.

The CDR3 loop is CASSSSGTLYNEQFF. DNA for the CDR3: TGTGCCAGCAGCTCTTCGGGGACCCTTTACAATGAGCAGTTCTTC. The chain links TRBV7-3 to TRBJ2-1; possibly TRBD1 or TRBD2 for D (5 bases each). V gave up 4 bases and J gave up 4 bases, with 14 bases separating them. CDR3 length: 15 amino acids. Per the germline V gene, CDR1 is SGHTA and CDR2 is FQGTGA.

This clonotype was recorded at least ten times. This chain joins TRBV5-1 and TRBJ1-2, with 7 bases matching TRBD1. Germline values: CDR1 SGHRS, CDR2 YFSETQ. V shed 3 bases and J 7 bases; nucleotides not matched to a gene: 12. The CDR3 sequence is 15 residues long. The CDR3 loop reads CASSSSTGSSSGYTF. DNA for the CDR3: TGCGCCAGCAGCTCGTCGACAGGGTCTTCTTCTGGCTACACCTTC.

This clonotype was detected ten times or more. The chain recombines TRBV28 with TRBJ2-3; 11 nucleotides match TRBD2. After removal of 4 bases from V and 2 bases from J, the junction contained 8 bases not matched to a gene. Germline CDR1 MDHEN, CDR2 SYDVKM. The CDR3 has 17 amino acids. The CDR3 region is CASSSGLADRYTDTQYF. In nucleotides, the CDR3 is TGTGCCAGCAGTTCGGGACTAGCGGACCGATACACAGATACGCAGTATTTT.

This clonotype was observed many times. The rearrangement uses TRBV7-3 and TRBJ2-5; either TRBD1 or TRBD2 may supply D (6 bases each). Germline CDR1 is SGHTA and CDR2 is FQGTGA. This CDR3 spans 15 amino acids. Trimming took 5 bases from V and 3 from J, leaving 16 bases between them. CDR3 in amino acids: CASSRGGGDEETQYF. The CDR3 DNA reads TGTGCCAGCAGCCGAGGGGGAGGAGACGAAGAGACCCAGTACTTC.

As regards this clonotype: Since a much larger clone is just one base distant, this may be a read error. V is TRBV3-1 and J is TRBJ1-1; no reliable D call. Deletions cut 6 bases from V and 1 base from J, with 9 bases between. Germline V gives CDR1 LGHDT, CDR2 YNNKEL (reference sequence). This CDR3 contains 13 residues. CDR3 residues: CASRRWGNTEAFF. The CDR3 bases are TGTGCCAGCAGACGTTGGGGGAACACTGAAGCTTTCTTT.

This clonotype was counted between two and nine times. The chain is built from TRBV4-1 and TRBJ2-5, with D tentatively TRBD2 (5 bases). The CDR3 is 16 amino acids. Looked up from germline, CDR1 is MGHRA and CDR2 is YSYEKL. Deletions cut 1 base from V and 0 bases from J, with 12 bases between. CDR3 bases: TGCGCCAGCAGCCAAGGCAGAGGGCGGGACCAAGAGACCCAGTACTTC. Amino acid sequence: CASSQGRGRDQETQYF.